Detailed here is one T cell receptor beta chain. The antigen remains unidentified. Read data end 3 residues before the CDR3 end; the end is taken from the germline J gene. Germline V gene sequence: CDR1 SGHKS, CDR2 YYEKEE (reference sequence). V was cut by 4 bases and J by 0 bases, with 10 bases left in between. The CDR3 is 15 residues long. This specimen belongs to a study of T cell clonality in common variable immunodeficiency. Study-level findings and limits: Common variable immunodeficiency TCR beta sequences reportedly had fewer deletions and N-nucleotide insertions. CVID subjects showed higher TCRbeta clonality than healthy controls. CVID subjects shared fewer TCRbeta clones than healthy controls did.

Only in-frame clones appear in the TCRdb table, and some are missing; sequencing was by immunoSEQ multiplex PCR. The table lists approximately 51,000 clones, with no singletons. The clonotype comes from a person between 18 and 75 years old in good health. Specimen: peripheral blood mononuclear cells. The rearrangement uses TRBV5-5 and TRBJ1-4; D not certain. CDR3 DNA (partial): TGTGCCAGCAGCCGTTATTTAGCAACTAATGAAAAA. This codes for CASSRYLATNEK. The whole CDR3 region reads CASSRYLATNEKLFF. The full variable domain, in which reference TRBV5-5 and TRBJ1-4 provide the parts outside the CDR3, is DAGVTQSPTHLIKTRGQQVTLRCSPISGHKSVSWYQQVLGQGPQFIFQYYEKEERGRGNFPDRFSARQFPNYSSELNVNALLLGDSALYLCASSRYLATNEKLFFGSGTQLSVL.